A selection of T cell receptor beta chains follows, all from one sample in a study of blood T cell repertoires in COVID-19. Using immunoSEQ multiplex PCR, the repertoire was profiled, and TCRdb retains in-frame clones only, with some absent. The profile covers hundreds of thousands of clones, with more than 70% appearing a single time and roughly 6.3% taken by the ten largest. Sequenced input: peripheral blood. These receptors all come from a woman under 40 with COVID-19, enrolled during active disease. The CDR3 runs from the conserved cysteine through the conserved F or W. Not all rows give a size; the values are once, few, many and, for expanded clones, a class.

TRBJ1-6,TRBV3-1/TRBV3-2,.,CASSRIVPAGNSPLHF
TRBJ1-3,TRBV11-2,once,CASSLSGNTIYF
TRBJ1-4,TRBV7-9,.,CASRPSGEKLFF
TRBJ2-1,TRBV9,.,CASSSTSGYYNEQFF
TRBJ2-7,TRBV28,.,CASSLWPAGARSYEQYF
TRBJ1-2,TRBV5-4,.,CASSFSGGTGVQWGIGGYTF
TRBJ2-2,TRBV6-5,.,CASSYRDWTNTGELFF
TRBJ2-1,TRBV19,.,CASRSLAEHNEQFF
TRBJ2-2,TRBV24-1,.,CATSERPSRTGELFF
TRBJ1-6,TRBV7-9,.,CASSFAGDRSPLHF
TRBJ2-6,TRBV21-1,.,CASSKALQGLNYSGANVLTF
TRBJ1-1,TRBV6-6,.,CASSYSGEGAFF
TRBJ2-1,TRBV5-1,.,CASSLGGQGYNEQFF
TRBJ2-3,TRBV6-5,few,CASTQPRTSTDTQYF
TRBJ1-4,TRBV28,once,CASSLARREKLFF
TRBJ1-6,TRBV7-8,.,CASSLDTYAGLGNSPLHF
TRBJ2-1,TRBV24-1,.,CATSELAGASYNEQFF
TRBJ1-1,TRBV4-1,few,CASSQTAPDKTVAEAFF
TRBJ2-1,TRBV4-2,.,CASSQAKTSGGPRNEQFF
TRBJ2-1,TRBV18,.,CASSPLVSGGAGAPISYNEQFF
TRBJ1-4,TRBV5-4,.,CASSRETNEKLFF
TRBJ1-5,TRBV7-9,.,CASSLAGGTGQAQPQHF
TRBJ2-6,TRBV7-9,.,CASHAAAPGANVLTF
TRBJ2-2,TRBV7-9,.,CASSYTTDSNTGELFF
TRBJ2-3,TRBV4-2,.,CASSQITQGLLDTQYF
TRBJ2-4,TRBV30,.,CAWGVSALAKNIQYF
TRBJ1-1,TRBV19,.,CASSLDSEAFF
TRBJ1-5,TRBV7-2,.,CASSLTGVGQPQHF
TRBJ2-3,TRBV7-9,.,CASSPGTSGRVSTDTQYF
TRBJ1-2,TRBV9,.,CASSVEGTSYGYTF
TRBJ1-6,TRBV11-3,.,CASSLVGQRLNSPLHF
TRBJ2-3,TRBV5-1,.,CASSPPLGLAGAGTDTQYF
TRBJ1-4,TRBV18,.,CASSPPNEREKLFF
TRBJ2-2,TRBV5-8,.,CASSLSAGRTGELFF
TRBJ2-7,TRBV7-2,.,CASSATSGGVREQYF
TRBJ2-6,TRBV7-6,.,CASSLVAEMRSGANVLTF
TRBJ2-7,TRBV11-2,.,CASSLLGGGSGYEQYF
TRBJ2-3,TRBV2,.,CASSELQNTQYF
TRBJ2-1,TRBV6-6,.,CASSRLSGGDNEQFF
TRBJ1-2,TRBV18,.,CASSPPGGEPYGYTF
TRBJ2-3,TRBV2,once,CASASVISSTDTQYF
TRBJ2-5,TRBV11-2,.,CASSSGTSGRAGETQYF
TRBJ2-3,TRBV3-1/TRBV3-2,.,CASSQATSGGGGDTQYF
TRBJ2-3,TRBV19,.,CASSTRPSTDTQYF
TRBJ1-2,TRBV20-1,.,CSARESRGYTF
TRBJ1-3,TRBV7-2,.,CASSLSSPQSGNTIYF